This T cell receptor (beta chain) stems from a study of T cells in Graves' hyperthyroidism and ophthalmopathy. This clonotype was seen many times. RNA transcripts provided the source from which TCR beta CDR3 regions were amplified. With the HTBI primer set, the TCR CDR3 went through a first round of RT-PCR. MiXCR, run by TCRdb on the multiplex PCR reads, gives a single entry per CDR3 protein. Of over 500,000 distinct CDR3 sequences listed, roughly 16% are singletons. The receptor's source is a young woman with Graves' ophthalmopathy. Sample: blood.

DNA for the CDR3: TGTGCCAGCAGCCAAGACGGGGACGCTGAAGCTTTCTTT. This gives the protein CASSQDGDAEAFF. The J gene is TRBJ1-1, the V gene TRBV3-1; D is possibly TRBD1 (5 bases). CDR1 and CDR2 (germline): LGHDT, YNNKEL (reference sequence). The CDR3 runs 13 residues. The V end was cut by 0 bases, the J end by 6 bases, with 8 bases between.